This T cell receptor (beta chain) was found in a study of blood T cell repertoires in COVID-19. Study background: PBMCs, B-cell-depleted T cells, or T cells provided the cDNA or gDNA that made up the material.

Clones were read by immunoSEQ multiplex PCR, and TCRdb kept only the in-frame ones, dropping some. Counted here are hundreds of thousands of clones, about 86% occurring once; the ten biggest clones make up 13%. Trimming cost V 6 bases and J 7 bases; bases outside gene matches: 9. The length of the CDR3 is 16 residues. In germline, CDR1 is MNHEY, CDR2 SMNVEV (reference sequence). Sequencing used peripheral blood. The TCR originated in a woman between 70 and 85 years old with COVID-19, enrolled during active disease. The chain recombines TRBV27 with TRBJ2-1; 13 bases are a match to TRBD2. The CDR3 DNA reads TGTGCCAGCAGACCCGCCGGGACTAGCGGGGTGAATGAGCAGTTCTTC. Protein: CASRPAGTSGVNEQFF.